Reported below is one TCR beta chain. Its antigen is unknown. Sequencing used immunoSEQ multiplex PCR; TCRdb keeps in-frame clones, though not all of them. Here the sample spans under 600,000 clones, 90% to 97% being singletons. The data were taken from a study of shared clonotypes between healthy human individuals. Study-wide findings and caveats: Naive subsets, compared against memory subsets, generally had larger estimated richness values. Relative to their counterparts shared across all four donors, non-shared clonotypes exhibited diminished generation probabilities. Expectations were that clonotype sharing among donors would be affected by sequencing depth.

V was trimmed by 0 bases and J by 7 bases, leaving 13 bases between them. The CDR3 sequence is 14 residues long. The V gene's germline CDR1 is SGHRS and CDR2 YFSETQ. Each donor was a Caucasian adult residing in Nashville, Tennessee. Sequencing was performed on naive CD4+ T cells sorted from blood. The subset here: CD45RA+ positively selected. The V and J genes are TRBV5-1 and TRBJ1-2; D gene ambiguous. The source of this sequence is a young woman in good health. CDR3 protein: CASSLVAASRGYTF. In DNA, the CDR3 is TGCGCCAGCAGCTTGGTGGCAGCATCTCGTGGCTACACCTTC.